This T cell receptor (beta chain) was observed in a study of T cells in Graves' hyperthyroidism and ophthalmopathy (dated by TCRdb to about 2019). Regarding the research as a whole: Peripheral blood samples were taken at initial diagnosis, before any treatment was given. To identify distinguishing TCR V-J signatures, a discovery cohort of around 98 patients was used, comprising some 43 with Graves' ophthalmopathy and some 57 with stable Graves' hyperthyroidism. Prospective prediction of ophthalmopathy was tested in an independent validation cohort consisting of fewer than 20 hyperthyroidism patients and some 17 patients who later progressed to ophthalmopathy. The approximately 100 discovery patients were randomly divided into training and test sets at a 7:3 ratio. In addition, the study compared T-cell repertoires in thyroid tissue and in blood from six Graves' hyperthyroidism patients. Once sampling was done, hyperthyroidism patients were given methimazole at a starting dose of 30 mg daily, whereas ophthalmopathy patients were given high-dose intravenous methylprednisolone. The paper describes TCR Vbeta CDR3 sequencing of about 140 peripheral blood samples, made up of 43 ophthalmopathy patients, approximately 76 hyperthyroidism patients and 17 progressor patients. What the authors observed across the whole study: During validation, the model predicted progression to ophthalmopathy a median of roughly six months ahead of onset, with 60% to 71% sensitivity and about 72% specificity. Blood samples also contained most of the expanded thyroid clonotypes (frequency above 0.001), which suggests that blood repertoires may reflect thyroid immune responses. Sample size was not statistically predetermined, and investigators were not blinded to group allocation. A 13 V-J signature model separated ophthalmopathy from stable hyperthyroidism, with over 85% sensitivity and about 81% specificity in cross-validation and 80%/75% in testing.

Concerning this clonotype: Its antigen specificity is not known. There are no base qualities to consult, and no much larger clone falls within one base.

Amplification of TCR beta CDR3 regions was carried out from RNA transcripts. A first-round RT-PCR of the TCR CDR3 used the HTBI primer set with the Qiagen OneStep RT-PCR kit. Libraries were constructed in a second round of multiplex PCR, after which size selection and purification were performed. The libraries were sequenced on an Illumina HiSeq2000 using paired-end 100 bp reads. Per the source publication's procedure: SOAPnuke was used to process the raw data, throwing out any read that contained adapters or uncalled bases, had a mean Phred below 15, or lacked an exact constant-primer or identifier match. High-quality paired reads were merged with COPE v1.2.5, and unique nucleotide sequences were defined as clonotypes. MiTCR v1.1 was used to align the clonotypes against IMGT TRBV, TRBD and TRBJ reference segments. The analysis was restricted to V-J combinations with a frequency above 0.0001, which together covered 99.2% of the repertoires. A TCS score was defined as the ratio between F50 (clonal expansion) and ExV (chaos), using BLOSUM62-based TCRdist between CDR3 peptides within each V-J. Welch's t-statistics and random forest reduced 500 to 550 V-J features to roughly 13, which were used in a naive Bayes classifier (R e1071). Thyroid-blood repertoire similarity was quantified with the Morisita-Horn index. TCRdb ran its own pipeline on the public reads, namely fastp trimming at Q25 and MiXCR clone calling, and kept in-frame beta chains. CDR3 protein duplicates are merged, each entry listing the most common genes and DNA. The V and J calls were not made by the authors but by TCRdb's processing. This sample gives 750,000 to 900,000 distinct CDR3 sequences in total; around 38% of them show up just once. The ten biggest clones cover 8.9% of the sample.

Including the terminal cysteine and phenylalanine, the CDR3 comprises 13 residues. The kept DNA is CDR3 alone, 39 bases in frame from the first base. Trimming takes 5 bases from V and 4 bases from J, and the germline ends sit 11 bases apart. In the germline V gene (reference sequence), CDR1 corresponds to DFQATT and CDR2 to SNEGSKA. Graves' hyperthyroidism was defined as stable when no progression to ophthalmopathy occurred over 18 months of follow-up. Hyperthyroidism patients were newly diagnosed, with disease duration under 2 months, and aged 18 to 65 years. The study excluded patients with uncontrolled infections, other autoimmune diseases, pregnancy or lactation. Diagnoses were established on the basis of clinical symptoms, serum thyroxine and TRAb, thyroid ultrasound, and orbital computed tomography. PBMCs were separated from roughly 10 ml of fresh peripheral blood using Ficoll-Paque density gradient centrifugation. Trizol reagent was used to extract total RNA, and RNA quality was then checked on an Agilent 2100 Bioanalyzer.

The TCR was taken from a young man with Graves' hyperthyroidism. The sequence links TRBV20-1 to TRBJ1-4; the D segment cannot be called with confidence. The sequenced material came from blood. The sequenced DNA is TGCAGTGCTGTGGACCGGTATAATGAAAAACTGTTTTTT. Translated, it gives CSAVDRYNEKLFF.